The next 20 T cell receptor beta chains were all read from a single sample in a study of cytomegalovirus exposure and HLA in healthy donors. The PCR had 60 Vbeta and 13 Jbeta primers. Only in-frame clones appear in the TCRdb table, and some are missing; sequencing was by immunoSEQ multiplex PCR. The table records some 200,000 clones, 65% to 85% of them present only once. The sample comprised PBMCs. The receptor source for this set is a woman in her 30s in good health and CMV-seronegative.

The V call is TRBV7-9, the J call TRBJ2-5; D may be TRBD2 (7 bases). Germline assignment: CDR1 SEHNR and CDR2 FQNEAQ (reference sequence). The CDR3 runs to 16 residues. Trimming removed 1 base from V and 2 bases from J, with 14 bases in between. This CDR3 is CASSLGGGTQQETQYF. CDR3 nucleotides: TGTGCCAGCAGCTTAGGGGGGGGGACACAGCAAGAGACCCAGTACTTC.

Only a few counts were recorded for this clone. The chain is built from TRBV15 and TRBJ1-4; possibly TRBD1 for D (5 bases). The germline V and J ends were trimmed by 2 bases and 2 bases, with 9 bases remaining between them. The CDR3 runs 15 residues. The germline CDR1 and CDR2 sequences are LNHNV and YYDKDF (reference sequence). CDR3 sequence (DNA): TGTGCCACCAGCAGACGACAGACCACTAATGAAAAACTGTTTTTT. Protein sequence: CATSRRQTTNEKLFF.

The rearrangement uses TRBV19 and TRBJ1-1; 12 nucleotides match TRBD1. Germline-derived CDR1 and CDR2 are LNHDA and SQIVND (reference sequence). The CDR3 runs to 14 residues. V lost 5 bases to trimming and J lost 6 bases; unmatched junction nucleotides: 4. The CDR3 is CASSARDRGPEAFF. In DNA form, the CDR3 reads TGTGCCAGTAGTGCGAGGGACAGGGGGCCTGAAGCTTTCTTT. The entire variable domain, with the rest obtained from reference TRBV19 and TRBJ1-1, is as follows: DGGITQSPKYLFRKEGQNVTLSCEQNLNHDAMYWYRQDPGQGLRLIYYSQIVNDFQKGDIAEGYSVSREKKESFPLTVTSAQKNPTAFYLCASSARDRGPEAFFGQGTRLTVV.

The chain joins TRBV4-1 to TRBJ2-2; 9 bases line up with TRBD2. Per the germline V gene, CDR1 is MGHRA and CDR2 is YSYEKL. The J segment lost 0 bases and the V segment lost 3 bases, leaving 5 bases of the junction unmatched. CDR3 length: 17 amino acids. The CDR3, as DNA: TGCGCCAGCAGCCATTCTAGCGGGATGACGAACACCGGGGAGCTGTTTTTT. Its translation: CASSHSSGMTNTGELFF.

The CDR3 protein is CASARGGGPSYEQYF. As DNA, the CDR3 is TGTGCCAGCGCCCGGGGCGGGGGACCTTCCTACGAGCAGTACTTC. The chain uses TRBV6-1 and TRBJ2-7; 7 bases fit TRBD2. CDR3 length: 15 amino acids. In germline, CDR1 is MNHNS, CDR2 SASEGT. V lost 8 bases, J lost 1 base, and 11 bases stayed unmatched.

This clone was found a few times. This chain uses TRBV7-2 with TRBJ1-2; TRBD1 might be the D (5 bases). V lost 5 bases, J lost 12 bases, and 19 bases lay in between. Germline V gives CDR1 SGHTA, CDR2 FQGNSA. The CDR3 has 13 amino acids. CDR3: CASSPREGLPDTF. The CDR3 coding sequence is TGTGCCAGCAGCCCTCGAGAGGGACTGCCAGACACCTTC. Full variable domain (remainder filled in from reference TRBV7-2 and TRBJ1-2): GAGVSQSPSNKVTEKGKDVELRCDPISGHTALYWYRQSLGQGLEFLIYFQGNSAPDKSGLPSDRFSAERTGGSVSTLTIQRTQQEDSAVYLCASSPREGLPDTFGSGTRLTVV.

The rearrangement links TRBV2 to TRBJ2-1; 10 bases fit TRBD1. CDR3 length: 13 residues. Germline loops: CDR1 SNHLY, CDR2 FYNNEI. V lost 8 bases to trimming and J lost 4 bases; unmatched junction nucleotides: 2. The CDR3 spells CASRGQGYNEQFF. The DNA for the CDR3 is TGTGCCAGCCGGGGACAGGGGTACAATGAGCAGTTCTTC.

The DNA for the CDR3 is TGCAGTGCTACCGACAGGGGATCGGAGTTCTTC. It codes for CSATDRGSEFF. The chain recombines TRBV20-1 with TRBJ2-1, with 8 bases that match TRBD1. The CDR3 consists of 11 residues. Germline assignment: CDR1 DFQATT and CDR2 SNEGSKA (reference sequence). The V and J ends lost 4 bases and 14 bases, in that order; junction bases with no gene match: 7.

The V and J genes are TRBV18 and TRBJ1-4, with D uncertain. There are 15 residues in the CDR3. Germline CDR1 KGHSH, CDR2 LQKENI. V was shortened by 2 bases and J by 1 base, with 8 bases between the two germline ends. CDR3: CASSPGGKTNEKLFF. In DNA form, the CDR3 reads TGTGCCAGCTCACCAGGCGGGAAAACTAATGAAAAACTGTTTTTT.

The V and J genes are TRBV6-5 and TRBJ1-5; D gene ambiguous. V lost 6 bases, J lost 1 base, and 7 bases lay in between. The germline gives CDR1 MNHEY, CDR2 SVGAGI. There are 13 residues in the CDR3. The CDR3 protein is CASRSKSNQPQHF. The CDR3 DNA reads TGTGCCAGCAGATCTAAAAGCAATCAGCCCCAGCATTTT.

This clone turned up a few times. The chain has TRBV6-1 and TRBJ1-5; D gene uncertain. CDR3 length equals 13 residues. The germline gives CDR1 MNHNS, CDR2 SASEGT. CDR3 in amino acids: CGGSTESNQPQHF. DNA for the CDR3: TGTGGCGGGTCGACGGAGAGCAATCAGCCCCAGCATTTT.

The CDR3 DNA sequence: TGTGCCAGCAGCTTACAGGGGGCGCACTGGACTGAAGCTTTCTTT. It codes for CASSLQGAHWTEAFF. This sequence joins TRBV7-9 and TRBJ1-1; TRBD1 agrees at 8 bases. From germline, CDR1 is SEHNR and CDR2 FQNEAQ (reference sequence). The CDR3 sequence is 15 residues long. V lost 2 bases to trimming and J lost 5 bases; unmatched junction nucleotides: 7. The full variable domain, rest sourced from reference TRBV7-9 and TRBJ1-1, is DTGVSQNPRHKITKRGQNVTFRCDPISEHNRLYWYRQTLGQGPEFLTYFQNEAQLEKSRLLSDRFSAERPKGSFSTLEIQRTEQGDSAMYLCASSLQGAHWTEAFFGQGTRLTVV.

The CDR3 DNA sequence: TGTGCCAGCAGTTCCATGATATCGACAATGACTGGCTACACCTTC. It encodes CASSSMISTMTGYTF. The gene calls are TRBV7-2 and TRBJ1-2, with no clear D. The V and J ends lost 6 bases and 7 bases respectively, with 21 bases between them. Germline CDR1 SGHTA, CDR2 FQGNSA. The CDR3 spans 15 residues.

CDR3 sequence: CASSPGTGGTYEQYF. In DNA form, the CDR3 reads TGTGCCAGCAGCCCGGGGACAGGGGGCACCTACGAGCAGTACTTC. The chain recombines TRBV28 with TRBJ2-7; 12 bases line up with TRBD1. Germline loops: CDR1 MDHEN, CDR2 SYDVKM. The CDR3 totals 15 residues. V was clipped by 6 bases and J by 2 bases; unmatched bases: 5.

In the case of this clone: The germline gene is not matched at one end of the junction; a read error may be the cause. The chain carries TRBV7-9 and TRBJ1-4, with D hard to call. Germline CDR1 reads SEHNR; CDR2 reads FQNEAQ (reference sequence). The CDR3 length is 12 residues. The CDR3 DNA follows: TGTTCCAGCAGCCCAGCGGTGGTCAGGCTGTTTTTT. This translates into CSSSPAVVRLFF.

The chain joins TRBV7-9 to TRBJ1-2; TRBD1 matches 8 bases. Germline V gives CDR1 SEHNR, CDR2 FQNEAQ (reference sequence). CDR3 length equals 14 residues. The trim removed 5 bases at V and 4 bases at J, leaving 6 bases unmatched. The CDR3 loop is CASSLTGVGYGYTF. CDR3 DNA: TGTGCCAGCAGCCTGACAGGGGTCGGCTATGGCTACACCTTC.

This sequence joins TRBV11-2 and TRBJ2-1, with 8 bases that match TRBD2. The CDR3 extends over 17 amino acids. The germline V gene encodes CDR1 SGHAT and CDR2 FQNNGV. V was clipped by 5 bases and J by 2 bases; unmatched bases: 11. In DNA, the CDR3 is TGTGCCAGCAGCCTTAGGCCGGCGACTAGCGCCTACAATGAGCAGTTCTTC. This sequence encodes CASSLRPATSAYNEQFF.

As regards this clone: This sample also contains other DNA sequences that code for the same CDR3. The chain recombines TRBV18 with TRBJ2-1; 10 positions agree with TRBD2. J was trimmed by 8 bases and V by 0 bases; bases with no gene match: 7. This CDR3 has 16 amino acids. Looked up from germline, CDR1 is KGHSH and CDR2 is LQKENI. CDR3 DNA: TGTGCCAGCTCACCACCCCCTAGCGGGAGAGGGTATGAGCAGTTCTTC. This translates into CASSPPPSGRGYEQFF.

This clone was counted once. V usage is TRBV19 and J usage is TRBJ2-1; no firm D call. Germline CDR1 LNHDA, CDR2 SQIVND (reference sequence). V gave up 4 bases and J gave up 2 bases, with 15 bases separating them. The CDR3 is 16 amino acids. This CDR3 is CASSRSRPTTYNEQFF. The CDR3 DNA follows: TGTGCCAGTAGTAGATCCCGGCCCACTACCTACAATGAGCAGTTCTTC.

The chain combines TRBV11-2 with TRBJ2-7; D remains unclear. Trimming took 0 bases from V and 9 from J, leaving 18 bases between them. The CDR3 spans 15 residues. Germline V gene data show CDR1 as SGHAT and CDR2 as FQNNGV. CDR3 coding DNA: TGTGCCAGCAGCTTAGATTTAGCCCCTGCTCTAGGGCAGTACTTC. This sequence encodes CASSLDLAPALGQYF.